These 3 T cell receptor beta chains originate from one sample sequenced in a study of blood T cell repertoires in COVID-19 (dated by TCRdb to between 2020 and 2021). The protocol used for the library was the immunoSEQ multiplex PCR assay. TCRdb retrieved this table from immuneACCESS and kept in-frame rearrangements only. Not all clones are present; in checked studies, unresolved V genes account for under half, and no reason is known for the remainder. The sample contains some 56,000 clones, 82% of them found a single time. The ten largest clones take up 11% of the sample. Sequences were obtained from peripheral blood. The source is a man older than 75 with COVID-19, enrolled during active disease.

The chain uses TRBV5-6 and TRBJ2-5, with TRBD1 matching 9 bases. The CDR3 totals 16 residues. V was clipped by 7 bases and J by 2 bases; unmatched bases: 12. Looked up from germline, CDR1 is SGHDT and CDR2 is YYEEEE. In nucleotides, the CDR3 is TGTGCCAGCGGAGGACTTTTGACAGGGGGACAAGAGACCCAGTACTTC. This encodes CASGGLLTGGQETQYF.

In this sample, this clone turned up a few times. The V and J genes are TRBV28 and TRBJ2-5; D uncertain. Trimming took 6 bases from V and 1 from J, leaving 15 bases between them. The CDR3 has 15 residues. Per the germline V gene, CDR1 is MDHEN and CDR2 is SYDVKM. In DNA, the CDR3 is TGTGCCAGCAGACCCCCTCTGGGCAGCCAAGAGACCCAGTACTTC. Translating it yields CASRPPLGSQETQYF.

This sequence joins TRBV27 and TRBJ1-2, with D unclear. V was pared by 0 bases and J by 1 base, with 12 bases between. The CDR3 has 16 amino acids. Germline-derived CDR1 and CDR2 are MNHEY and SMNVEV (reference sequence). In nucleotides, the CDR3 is TGTGCCAGCAGTTTATCTCCAGGCCAACTTAACTATGGCTACACCTTC. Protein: CASSLSPGQLNYGYTF.